One sample yielded the 21 T cell receptor beta chains listed below, sequenced in a study of blood T cell repertoires in COVID-19. The protocol was immunoSEQ multiplex PCR, while the TCRdb copy is restricted to in-frame clones and leaves out a portion. The sample lists some 70,000 clones; about 89% were seen once. Sequencing was performed on peripheral blood. The receptors originated from a man aged 50-60 years with active COVID-19.

The chain uses TRBV18 and TRBJ2-3, with D possibly TRBD1 on 5 matching bases. The ends were cut back, 0 bases at V and 14 bases at J, with 18 bases in the middle. In germline, CDR1 is KGHSH, CDR2 LQKENI. CDR3 size: 14 residues. The CDR3 DNA is TGTGCCAGCTCACCACCAGGGGCACCAATTAATCGGTATTTT. It yields the protein CASSPPGAPINRYF.

This clone has only a few counts. The V and J genes are TRBV6-5 and TRBJ1-5; D is ambiguous. V was clipped by 4 bases and J by 9 bases, with 10 bases between them. The CDR3 is made up of 12 amino acids. Germline-derived CDR1 and CDR2 are MNHEY and SVGAGI. CDR3 loop: CASSSPTGPQHF. The CDR3 coding sequence is TGTGCCAGCAGTTCGCCCACTGGGCCCCAGCATTTT.

The V and J genes are TRBV9 and TRBJ1-1; D perhaps matches TRBD1 (5 bases). Germline assignment: CDR1 SGDLS and CDR2 YYNGEE. CDR3 length: 15 amino acids. V was cut by 4 bases and J by 1 base, with 14 bases left in between. The CDR3 DNA is TGTGCCAGCAGCAAAACCAGGGTGCAGAACACTGAAGCTTTCTTT. It codes for CASSKTRVQNTEAFF.

The V and J genes are TRBV6-6 and TRBJ1-1; 7 bases map to TRBD1. With V trimmed by 0 bases and J by 3 bases, 4 bases remained unmatched. The germline V gene encodes CDR1 MNHNY and CDR2 SVGAGI (reference sequence). The CDR3 is made up of 15 amino acids. The CDR3 DNA is TGTGCCAGCAGTTACTCGAGGGGGCGGGACACTGAAGCTTTCTTT. Translated, it gives CASSYSRGRDTEAFF.

This chain joins TRBV6-2 or TRBV6-3 and TRBJ2-3; the match to TRBD2 covers 9 bases. Per germline, CDR1 MNHEY and CDR2 SVGEGT. The V segment lost 0 bases and the J segment 10 bases; nucleotides outside the gene matches: 14. The CDR3 runs 17 residues. CDR3 in DNA: TGTGCCAGCAGTTACTCTAACCTAGCGGGGCGCCCATCTGCGCAGTATTTT. The encoded protein is CASSYSNLAGRPSAQYF.

The chain recombines TRBV30 with TRBJ2-5; possible D gene TRBD1, 6 bases. Germline-derived CDR1 and CDR2 are GTSNPN and SVGIG (reference sequence). The CDR3 length is 13 residues. Trimming shortened V by 3 bases and J by 5 bases, and 13 bases separated the two germline ends. In DNA form, the CDR3 reads TGTGCCTGGAGGCCAGGGGTTGTGGAGACCCAGTACTTC. It translates to CAWRPGVVETQYF. The entire variable domain, with the rest obtained from reference TRBV30 and TRBJ2-5, is as follows: SQTIHQWPATLVQPVGSPLSLECTVEGTSNPNLYWYRQAAGRGLQLLFYSVGIGQISSEVPQNLSASRPQDRQFILSSKKLLLSDSGFYLCAWRPGVVETQYFGPGTRLLVL.

V usage is TRBV5-1 and J usage is TRBJ1-2; D may be TRBD1 (5 bases). This CDR3 is 16 amino acids long. V lost 4 bases, J lost 2 bases, and 18 bases lay in between. Germline-derived CDR1 and CDR2 are SGHRS and YFSETQ. The CDR3 protein is CASSPRIDRVNYGYTF. The CDR3 DNA is TGCGCCAGCAGCCCCCGGATAGACAGAGTAAACTATGGCTACACCTTC.

The V and J genes are TRBV24-1 and TRBJ1-1, with TRBD1 identical over 7 bases. Germline CDR1 reads KGHDR; CDR2 reads SFDVKD. The CDR3 sequence is 14 residues long. With 5 bases clipped from V and 4 bases from J, the junction kept 6 bases outside the gene matches. DNA of the CDR3: TGTGCCACCAGTGGAGCAGGGGGTTCCACTGAAGCTTTCTTT. Translating it yields CATSGAGGSTEAFF.

V usage is TRBV27 and J usage is TRBJ1-6; no definite D call. Per germline, CDR1 MNHEY and CDR2 SMNVEV (reference sequence). The V end was cut by 5 bases, the J end by 9 bases, with 14 bases between. CDR3 length: 14 amino acids. CDR3 sequence reads: CASSIPDGSSPLHF. The DNA for the CDR3 is TGTGCCAGCAGTATCCCCGACGGGTCTTCACCCCTCCACTTT.

The CDR3 reads CASSLGRGNTIYF. As DNA, the CDR3 is TGTGCCAGCAGCTTGGGGAGGGGAAACACCATATATTTT. V and J are TRBV13 and TRBJ1-3; D is unresolved. CDR1 PRHDT and CDR2 FYEKMQ come from the germline V gene (reference sequence). This CDR3 has 13 residues. V lost 3 bases and J lost 4, with 7 bases in between.

The rearrangement joins TRBV6-5 to TRBJ2-3; 8 bases line up with TRBD2. The length of the CDR3 is 14 residues. The junction had 7 bases not matched to a gene; V was cut back by 6 bases and J by 5 bases. The germline CDR1 and CDR2 sequences are MNHEY and SVGAGI. The CDR3, as DNA: TGTGCCAGCAGCTCCGGGGGGGGTGAAGATACGCAGTATTTT. This gives the protein CASSSGGGEDTQYF.

The chain employs TRBV7-3 and TRBJ2-2; no firm D call. The CDR3 extends over 16 amino acids. The ends were cut back, 2 bases at V and 6 bases at J, with 16 bases in the middle. Germline CDR1 reads SGHTA; CDR2 reads FQGTGA. Here the CDR3 reads CASSLSPGLRSGELFF. CDR3 nucleotides: TGTGCCAGCAGCTTATCACCAGGCCTCCGTTCCGGGGAGCTGTTTTTT.

The DNA for the CDR3 is TGTGCCAGCAGCCATGACCGGGACAACCTAAACACTGAAGCTTTCTTT. It encodes CASSHDRDNLNTEAFF. This chain joins TRBV28 and TRBJ1-1; perhaps TRBD1 as D (6 bases). The germline CDR1 and CDR2 sequences are MDHEN and SYDVKM. Trimming removed 6 bases at V and 2 bases at J, with 19 bases between. The CDR3 runs 16 residues.

The chain is built from TRBV28 and TRBJ2-7; D not certain. Germline values: CDR1 MDHEN, CDR2 SYDVKM. CDR3 length: 13 residues. Trimming took 6 bases from V and 2 from J, leaving 11 bases between them. The CDR3 coding sequence is TGTGCCAGCAGCCTAGGCCAGCCCTACGAGCAGTACTTC. It encodes CASSLGQPYEQYF.

The gene calls are TRBV4-2 and TRBJ1-4, with 11 bases identical to TRBD1. V lost 2 bases and J lost 12; bases outside the gene matches: 14. Looked up from germline, CDR1 is LGHNA and CDR2 is YNFKEQ. CDR3 length: 17 residues. This CDR3 reads CASSQTLSGTGGKELFF. The CDR3 DNA follows: TGTGCCAGCAGCCAAACCCTAAGTGGGACAGGGGGTAAAGAACTGTTTTTT.

The chain couples TRBV3-1 (or the pseudogene TRBV3-2) to TRBJ1-1; TRBD1 matches 11 bases. The CDR3 covers 19 residues. Germline V gene sequence: CDR1 LGHDT, CDR2 YNNKEL (reference sequence). The trim removed 4 bases at V and 2 bases at J, leaving 15 bases unmatched. In DNA, the CDR3 is TGTGCCAGCAGCCGCAGGACAGGGGGCGCCTCGGGGATAAACACTGAAGCTTTCTTT. Its protein is CASSRRTGGASGINTEAFF.

The chain couples TRBV5-1 to TRBJ1-1; 10 bases agree with TRBD1. CDR1 and CDR2 from the germline V gene are SGHRS and YFSETQ. The CDR3 is 17 amino acids. V shed 0 bases and J 3 bases; nucleotides not matched to a gene: 8. The CDR3 reads CASSLEATGGVDTEAFF. The DNA for the CDR3 is TGCGCCAGCAGCTTGGAGGCGACAGGGGGCGTCGACACTGAAGCTTTCTTT.

This clone was seen only once. The chain carries TRBV11-3 and TRBJ2-7, with 10 bases aligning to TRBD1. The V gene end was trimmed by 5 bases and the J gene end by 5 bases; junction bases not matched to a gene: 12. Germline assignment: CDR1 SGHNT and CDR2 YENEEA. CDR3 size: 16 residues. DNA for the CDR3: TGTGCCAGCAGCAAGGGTGAAGGGACAGGGGACGACGAGCAGTACTTC. As protein: CASSKGEGTGDDEQYF.

The chain uses TRBV24-1 and TRBJ1-4, with D unresolved. V lost 4 bases and J lost 4, with 18 bases in between. CDR3 length: 17 residues. Germline loops: CDR1 KGHDR, CDR2 SFDVKD. The CDR3 DNA reads as TGTGCCACCAGTGACCGCTCCGTCTACAGTGATAATGAAAAACTGTTTTTT. Translation: CATSDRSVYSDNEKLFF.

The V call is TRBV6-2 or TRBV6-3, the J call TRBJ2-7; 9 positions agree with TRBD2. V shed 2 bases and J 0 bases; nucleotides not matched to a gene: 8. The germline CDR1 and CDR2 sequences are MNHEY and SVGEGT. This CDR3 has 17 residues. The CDR3 reads CASSYRLAGFSSYEQYF. The CDR3 DNA is TGTGCCAGCAGTTACCGGCTAGCGGGATTCTCCTCCTACGAGCAGTACTTC.

This chain links TRBV18 with TRBJ2-3, with 15 bases matching TRBD2. In germline, CDR1 is KGHSH, CDR2 LQKENI. Trimming cost V 2 bases and J 1 base; bases outside gene matches: 10. This CDR3 has 20 residues. CDR3 amino acids: CASSPITGLAGGAGTDTQYF. The CDR3 bases are TGTGCCAGCTCACCAATCACCGGACTAGCGGGAGGGGCGGGCACAGATACGCAGTATTTT.